The 5 T cell receptor beta chains below were found in one sample sequenced in a study of vaccination effects on CD4 cells after COVID-19. Before sequencing, viral peptide pools were used by the ViraFEST assay to expand antigen-specific CD4+ T cells. CD4+ T cells were isolated after about nine days of culture. Participants got two doses of BNT162b2 or mRNA-1273 vaccine. Produced via immunoSEQ multiplex PCR; TCRdb's table is partial and in-frame only. The table shows tens of thousands of clones, with 70% to 85% occurring only once. For these receptors, no antigen is known. This sample comprised CD4+ T cells from PBMCs cultured with HCoV-229E spike peptides, obtained after COVID-19 vaccination. The receptors were gathered from a human donor who received a COVID-19 vaccine.

This clone was seen only a few times. The chain has TRBV12-5 and TRBJ1-2; perhaps TRBD1 as D (5 bases). The CDR3 runs 13 residues. CDR1 LGHNT and CDR2 FRNRAP come from the germline V gene. V lost 7 bases, J lost 4 bases, and 13 bases lay in between. CDR3 amino acids: CASVQGQSYGYTF. As DNA, the CDR3 is TGTGCTAGTGTGCAGGGCCAGTCCTATGGCTACACCTTC.

This rearrangement joins TRBV6-4 to TRBJ2-1, with a tentative D call TRBD2 (5 bases). V gave up 6 bases and J gave up 6 bases, with 15 bases separating them. This CDR3 region has 14 residues. Germline V lookup: CDR1 MRHNA, CDR2 SNTAGT. The CDR3 DNA is TGTGCCAGCAGCGGGGTGTGGGGTTCCAATGAGCAGTTCTTC. Translating gives CASSGVWGSNEQFF.

The chain recombines TRBV28 with TRBJ1-2, with 8 bases aligning to TRBD1. Trimming took 6 bases from V and 6 from J; bases not matched to a gene: 9. Germline-derived CDR1 and CDR2 are MDHEN and SYDVKM. The CDR3 covers 14 residues. DNA for the CDR3: TGTGCCAGCAGGGTGGACAGGGAAGGAGATGGCTACACCTTC. Protein product: CASRVDREGDGYTF.

This clone has just one count. The V gene is TRBV7-2, the J gene TRBJ1-5, with TRBD1 matching over 9 bases. The CDR3 spans 16 residues. V trimming: 5 bases; J trimming: 5 bases; junction bases outside the gene matches: 10. Germline V CDR1 and CDR2: SGHTA, FQGNSA. This CDR3 reads CASSPQTGTGYQPQHF. The CDR3 nucleotides read TGTGCCAGCAGCCCCCAAACCGGGACAGGGTATCAGCCCCAGCATTTT. The full variable domain, completed using reference TRBV7-2 and TRBJ1-5, is GAGVSQSPSNKVTEKGKDVELRCDPISGHTALYWYRQSLGQGLEFLIYFQGNSAPDKSGLPSDRFSAERTGGSVSTLTIQRTQQEDSAVYLCASSPQTGTGYQPQHFGDGTRLSIL.

The chain recombines TRBV27 with TRBJ1-5; 7 bases are a match to TRBD1. Trimming at V came to 5 bases and at J to 0 bases, leaving 4 bases not matched to a gene. Germline values: CDR1 MNHEY, CDR2 SMNVEV (reference sequence). The CDR3 is 15 residues long. CDR3 in amino acids: CASSAGTDSNQPQHF. The CDR3 DNA sequence: TGTGCCAGCAGTGCCGGGACAGATAGCAATCAGCCCCAGCATTTT.